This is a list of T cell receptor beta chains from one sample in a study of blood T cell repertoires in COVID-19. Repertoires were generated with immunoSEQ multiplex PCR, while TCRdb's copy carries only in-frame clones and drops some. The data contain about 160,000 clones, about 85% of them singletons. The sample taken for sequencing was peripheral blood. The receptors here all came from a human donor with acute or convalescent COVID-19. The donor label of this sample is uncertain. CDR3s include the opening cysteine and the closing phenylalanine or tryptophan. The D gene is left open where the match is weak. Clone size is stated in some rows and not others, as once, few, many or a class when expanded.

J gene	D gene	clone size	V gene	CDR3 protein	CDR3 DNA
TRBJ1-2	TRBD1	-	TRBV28	CASSPPTGDDYGYTF	TGTGCCAGCAGTCCCCCGACAGGGGATGACTATGGCTACACCTTC
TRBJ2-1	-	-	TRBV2	CASSELGSYNEQFF	TGTGCCAGCAGTGAATTAGGGAGCTACAATGAGCAGTTCTTC
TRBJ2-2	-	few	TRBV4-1	CASSMTSGPSDTGELFF	TGCGCCAGCAGCATGACCTCGGGTCCCTCGGACACCGGGGAGCTGTTTTTT
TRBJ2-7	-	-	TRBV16	CASSQDWASDEQYF	TGTGCCAGCAGCCAAGACTGGGCTAGCGACGAGCAGTACTTC
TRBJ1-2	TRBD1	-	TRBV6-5	CASSYSNGRGFDGYTF	TGTGCCAGCAGTTACTCGAATGGCAGGGGGTTTGATGGCTACACCTTC
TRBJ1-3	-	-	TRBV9	CASSVDAGDGNTIYF	TGTGCCAGCAGCGTAGACGCAGGGGATGGAAACACCATATATTTT
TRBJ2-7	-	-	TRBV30	CAWTSLGAYEQYF	TGTGCCTGGACCTCCCTAGGGGCCTACGAGCAGTACTTC
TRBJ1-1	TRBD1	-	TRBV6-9	CASSYPPGGADTEAFF	TGTGCCAGCAGTTATCCCCCAGGGGGCGCGGACACTGAAGCTTTCTTT
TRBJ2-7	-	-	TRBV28	CASSTRGAAYEQYF	TGTGCCAGCAGTACCCGGGGGGCCGCCTACGAGCAGTACTTC
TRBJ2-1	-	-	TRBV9	CASSAPEGGAPYNEQFF	TGTGCCAGCAGCGCCCCGGAAGGGGGGGCCCCCTACAATGAGCAGTTCTTC
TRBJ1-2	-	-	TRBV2	CASSGGMGVNYGYTF	TGTGCCAGCAGCGGGGGGATGGGGGTTAACTATGGCTACACCTTC
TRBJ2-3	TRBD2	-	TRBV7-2	CASSVSGGTGDTQYF	TGTGCCAGCAGCGTTAGCGGGGGGACGGGAGATACGCAGTATTTT
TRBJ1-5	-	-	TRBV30	CAWSVRTGNQPQHF	TGTGCCTGGAGTGTACGAACAGGGAATCAGCCCCAGCATTTT
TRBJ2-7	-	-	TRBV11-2	CASGKDSGPYEQYF	TGTGCCAGCGGGAAGGACAGCGGACCCTACGAGCAGTACTTC
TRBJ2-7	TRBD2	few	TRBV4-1	CASSQGQYGGAYEQYF	TGCGCCAGCAGCCAGGGCCAGTACGGGGGGGCCTACGAGCAGTACTTC
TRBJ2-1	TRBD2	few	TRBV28	CASRGGTNSPKDEQFF	TGTGCCAGCAGGGGGGGGACTAACTCCCCGAAGGATGAGCAGTTCTTC
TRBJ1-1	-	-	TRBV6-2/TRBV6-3	CASSYSLGGNTEAFF	TGTGCCAGCAGTTACTCCCTAGGTGGGAACACTGAAGCTTTCTTT
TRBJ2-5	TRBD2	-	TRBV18	CASSPRYDGGAEETQYF	TGTGCCAGCTCACCGAGATACGACGGGGGGGCCGAAGAGACCCAGTACTTC
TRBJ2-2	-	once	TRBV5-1	CASSLPGAGELFF	TGCGCCAGCAGCTTACCAGGCGCCGGGGAGCTGTTTTTT
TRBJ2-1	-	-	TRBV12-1	CASPGPSGGGFDEQFF	TGTGCCAGCCCGGGGCCTAGCGGGGGGGGATTCGATGAGCAGTTCTTC
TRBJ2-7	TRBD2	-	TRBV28	CASSFLSPILAGAHPYEQYF	TGTGCCAGCAGTTTCCTCTCTCCCATTCTAGCGGGGGCCCACCCCTACGAGCAGTACTTC
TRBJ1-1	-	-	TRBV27	CASSFRRVNTEAFF	TGTGCCAGCAGTTTTAGACGGGTGAACACTGAAGCTTTCTTT
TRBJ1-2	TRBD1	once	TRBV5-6	CASSLLTGGNFGYTF	TGTGCCAGCAGCTTGCTGACAGGGGGCAACTTTGGCTACACCTTC
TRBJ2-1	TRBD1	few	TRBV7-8	CASSRTGNANEQFF	TGTGCCAGCAGCCGGACAGGTAACGCCAATGAGCAGTTCTTC
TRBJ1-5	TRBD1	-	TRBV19	CASSPPAAGGRNQPQHF	TGTGCCAGTAGTCCCCCCGCGGCAGGGGGTCGGAATCAGCCCCAGCATTTT
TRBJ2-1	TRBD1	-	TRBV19	CASSIRTGFSNEQFF	TGTGCCAGTAGTATCCGGACAGGATTTAGCAATGAGCAGTTCTTC
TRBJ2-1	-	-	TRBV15	CATSRDGSPFEQFF	TGTGCCACCAGCAGAGATGGCTCCCCATTCGAGCAGTTCTTC
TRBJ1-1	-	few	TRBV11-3	CASSPSQGPNTEAFF	TGTGCCAGCAGCCCCTCCCAGGGGCCAAACACTGAAGCTTTCTTT
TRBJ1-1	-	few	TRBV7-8	CASSLFNLNTEAFF	TGTGCCAGCAGCTTATTTAATTTGAACACTGAAGCTTTCTTT
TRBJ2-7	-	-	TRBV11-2	CASSANTGYEQYF	TGTGCCAGCAGCGCAAATACAGGGTACGAGCAGTACTTC